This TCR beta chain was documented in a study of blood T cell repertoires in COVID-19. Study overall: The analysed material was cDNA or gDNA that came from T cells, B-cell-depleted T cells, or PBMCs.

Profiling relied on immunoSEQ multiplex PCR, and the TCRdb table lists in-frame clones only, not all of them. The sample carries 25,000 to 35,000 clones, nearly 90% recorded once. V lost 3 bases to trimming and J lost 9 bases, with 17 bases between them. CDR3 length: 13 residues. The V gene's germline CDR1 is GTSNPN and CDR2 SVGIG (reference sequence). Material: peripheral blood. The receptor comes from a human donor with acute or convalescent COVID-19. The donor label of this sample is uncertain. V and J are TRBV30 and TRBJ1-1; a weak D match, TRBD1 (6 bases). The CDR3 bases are TGTGCCTGGAGGAGGGACATAGGGGGAAAAGCTTTCTTT. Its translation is CAWRRDIGGKAFF.